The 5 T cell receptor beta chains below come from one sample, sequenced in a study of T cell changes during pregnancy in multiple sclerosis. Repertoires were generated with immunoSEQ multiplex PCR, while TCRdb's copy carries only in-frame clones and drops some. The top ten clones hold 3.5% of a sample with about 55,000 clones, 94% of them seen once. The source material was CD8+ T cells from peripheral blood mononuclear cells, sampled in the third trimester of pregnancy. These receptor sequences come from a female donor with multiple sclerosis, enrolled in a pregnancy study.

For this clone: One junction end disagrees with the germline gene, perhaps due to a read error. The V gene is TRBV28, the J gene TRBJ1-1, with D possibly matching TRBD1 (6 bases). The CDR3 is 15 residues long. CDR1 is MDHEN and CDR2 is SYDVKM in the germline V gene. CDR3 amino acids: CASSLSGVMNAEAFF. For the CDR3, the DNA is TGTGCCAGCAGTTTATCAGGGGTAATGAACGCTGAAGCTTTCTTT.

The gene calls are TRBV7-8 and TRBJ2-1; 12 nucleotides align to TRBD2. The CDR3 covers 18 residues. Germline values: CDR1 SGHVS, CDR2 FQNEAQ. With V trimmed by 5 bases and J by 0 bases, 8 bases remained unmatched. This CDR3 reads CASSQALAGGSSYNEQFF. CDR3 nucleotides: TGTGCCAGCAGCCAAGCCCTAGCGGGAGGGAGCTCCTACAATGAGCAGTTCTTC.

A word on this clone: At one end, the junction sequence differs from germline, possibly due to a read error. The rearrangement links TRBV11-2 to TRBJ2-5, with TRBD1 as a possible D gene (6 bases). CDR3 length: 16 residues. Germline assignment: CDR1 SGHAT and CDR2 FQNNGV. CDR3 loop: CVSSLVGQGRGETQYF. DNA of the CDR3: TGTGTCAGCAGCTTAGTTGGGCAGGGGAGAGGAGAGACCCAGTACTTC.

CDR3 amino acids: CASSELAGTNTEAFF. CDR3 bases: TGTGCCAGCAGTGAATTGGCAGGCACGAACACTGAAGCTTTCTTT. The rearrangement uses TRBV25-1 and TRBJ1-1; D is ambiguous. V gave up 1 base and J gave up 1 base, with 10 bases separating them. CDR1 is MGHDK and CDR2 is SYGVNS in the germline V gene. This CDR3 is built from 15 residues.

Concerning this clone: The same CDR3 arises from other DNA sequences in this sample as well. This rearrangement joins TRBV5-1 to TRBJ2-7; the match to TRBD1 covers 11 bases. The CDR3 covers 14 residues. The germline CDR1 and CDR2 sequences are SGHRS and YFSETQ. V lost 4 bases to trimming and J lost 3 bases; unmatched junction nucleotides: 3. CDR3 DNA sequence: TGCGCCAGCAGCCTAGGGACAGGGGGCTACGAGCAGTACTTC. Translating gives CASSLGTGGYEQYF.